This TCR beta chain was sequenced for a study of blood T cell repertoires in COVID-19. CDR1 and CDR2 (germline): MDHEN, SYDVKM. The CDR3 sequence is 16 residues long. V lost 6 bases to trimming and J lost 4 bases; unmatched junction nucleotides: 7. In the authors' workflow: Estimates of nucleated cell counts were drawn from the amplification of reference gene primers. Clones were read by immunoSEQ multiplex PCR, and TCRdb kept only the in-frame ones, dropping some. The V and J calls and clone size were taken over from that table, and D and trimming were inferred from the DNA. Of 50,000 to 75,000 clones in the sample, more than 75% were seen once.

The sequence was collected from a woman of 80 years or more with acute or convalescent COVID-19. The J gene is TRBJ2-3, the V gene TRBV28; TRBD2 agrees at 13 bases. Sequencing used peripheral blood. The DNA of the CDR3 is TGTGCCAGCAGACCGGGACTAGCGGGGCGGTCAGATACGCAGTATTTT. Translated, it gives CASRPGLAGRSDTQYF.